These T cell receptor beta chains were read from a single sample in a study of blood T cell repertoires in COVID-19. Clones were sequenced by immunoSEQ multiplex PCR, and TCRdb holds only the in-frame ones, with some missing. The sample shows roughly 200,000 clones, approximately 90% of them seen only once. Sequenced material: peripheral blood. These TCRs come from a woman in her 40s who had recovered from COVID-19. Both conserved end residues are part of each CDR3. The order of the fields is D gene, V gene, J gene, clone size, CDR3 protein, CDR3 DNA. The D gene is left open where the match is weak. Clone size is stated in some rows and not others, as once, few, many or a class when expanded.

D gene: TRBD1; V gene: TRBV5-1; J gene: TRBJ2-3; clone size: .; CDR3 protein: CASSSSGTELDTQYF; CDR3 DNA: TGCGCCAGCAGCTCATCCGGGACAGAGTTGGATACGCAGTATTTT
D gene: TRBD2; V gene: TRBV19; J gene: TRBJ2-7; clone size: once; CDR3 protein: CASSPGLAGGLGDEQYF; CDR3 DNA: TGTGCCAGTAGTCCAGGACTAGCGGGAGGCCTCGGCGACGAGCAGTACTTC
D gene: .; V gene: TRBV27; J gene: TRBJ2-5; clone size: once; CDR3 protein: CASSVDSSTYETQYF; CDR3 DNA: TGTGCCAGCAGTGTAGACAGTAGTACATATGAGACCCAGTACTTC
D gene: TRBD2; V gene: TRBV15; J gene: TRBJ2-7; clone size: .; CDR3 protein: CATSRDGLAGAGEQYF; CDR3 DNA: TGTGCCACCAGCAGAGATGGGCTAGCGGGAGCGGGAGAGCAGTACTTC
D gene: .; V gene: TRBV6-1; J gene: TRBJ2-5; clone size: .; CDR3 protein: CASSEEANSPGGETQYF; CDR3 DNA: TGTGCCAGCAGTGAAGAAGCCAACTCACCCGGCGGAGAGACCCAGTACTTC
D gene: .; V gene: TRBV24-1; J gene: TRBJ1-2; clone size: .; CDR3 protein: CATSRSEIGGYTF; CDR3 DNA: TGTGCCACCAGTCGGAGTGAGATCGGGGGCTACACCTTC
D gene: TRBD2; V gene: TRBV19; J gene: TRBJ2-3; clone size: .; CDR3 protein: CASSIASTSGGTTDTQYF; CDR3 DNA: TGTGCCAGTAGTATAGCCTCGACTAGCGGGGGTACTACAGATACGCAGTATTTT
D gene: .; V gene: TRBV19; J gene: TRBJ1-1; clone size: .; CDR3 protein: CASIGVGGAFF; CDR3 DNA: TGTGCCAGTATAGGGGTCGGGGGAGCTTTCTTT
D gene: .; V gene: TRBV3-1/TRBV3-2; J gene: TRBJ2-7; clone size: once; CDR3 protein: CASSHAPMSEQYF; CDR3 DNA: TGTGCCAGCAGCCACGCCCCGATGAGCGAGCAGTACTTC
D gene: TRBD2; V gene: TRBV12-3/TRBV12-4; J gene: TRBJ2-3; clone size: .; CDR3 protein: CASRIAGGDTQYF; CDR3 DNA: TGTGCCAGCAGGATAGCGGGAGGCGATACGCAGTATTTT
D gene: .; V gene: TRBV19; J gene: TRBJ1-5; clone size: .; CDR3 protein: CASSIDPALGAGSNQPQHF; CDR3 DNA: TGTGCCAGTAGTATAGATCCAGCATTAGGGGCGGGAAGCAATCAGCCCCAGCATTTT
D gene: TRBD1; V gene: TRBV11-3; J gene: TRBJ2-5; clone size: .; CDR3 protein: CASSVQGTETQYF; CDR3 DNA: TGTGCCAGCAGCGTACAGGGGACGGAGACCCAGTACTTC
D gene: TRBD1; V gene: TRBV7-9; J gene: TRBJ2-4; clone size: .; CDR3 protein: CASSQQGMYGKNIQYF; CDR3 DNA: TGTGCCAGCAGCCAACAGGGGATGTATGGCAAAAACATTCAGTACTTC
D gene: TRBD1; V gene: TRBV5-1; J gene: TRBJ2-7; clone size: .; CDR3 protein: CASSPLPGQGRYEQYF; CDR3 DNA: TGCGCCAGCAGCCCGCTGCCGGGACAGGGAAGGTACGAGCAGTACTTC
D gene: .; V gene: TRBV4-2; J gene: TRBJ2-5; clone size: .; CDR3 protein: CASGHYLGTQYF; CDR3 DNA: TGTGCCAGCGGACACTATTTGGGGACCCAGTACTTC
D gene: .; V gene: TRBV5-1; J gene: TRBJ2-6; clone size: .; CDR3 protein: CASSRRVTGSGANVLTF; CDR3 DNA: TGCGCCAGCAGCAGGAGAGTAACGGGGTCTGGGGCCAACGTCCTGACTTTC
D gene: .; V gene: TRBV12-3/TRBV12-4; J gene: TRBJ2-3; clone size: .; CDR3 protein: CASSYERPDTQYF; CDR3 DNA: TGTGCCAGCAGTTACGAGCGTCCAGATACGCAGTATTTT
D gene: TRBD1; V gene: TRBV30; J gene: TRBJ2-7; clone size: .; CDR3 protein: CAWGTASYEQYF; CDR3 DNA: TGTGCCTGGGGGACAGCTTCCTACGAGCAGTACTTC
D gene: .; V gene: TRBV3-1/TRBV3-2; J gene: TRBJ2-7; clone size: .; CDR3 protein: CASRYNREPYEQYF; CDR3 DNA: TGTGCCAGCAGATACAACAGGGAACCCTACGAGCAGTACTTC
D gene: TRBD1; V gene: TRBV2; J gene: TRBJ1-4; clone size: .; CDR3 protein: CASRRQGAEELFF; CDR3 DNA: TGTGCCAGCAGGAGGCAGGGGGCGGAAGAACTGTTTTTT
D gene: .; V gene: TRBV30; J gene: TRBJ1-2; clone size: once; CDR3 protein: CAWERQYHGYTF; CDR3 DNA: TGTGCCTGGGAGCGGCAATATCATGGCTACACCTTC
D gene: TRBD2; V gene: TRBV6-6; J gene: TRBJ2-7; clone size: .; CDR3 protein: CASSPSGLSYEQYF; CDR3 DNA: TGTGCCAGCAGTCCTAGCGGGCTCTCCTACGAGCAGTACTTC
D gene: .; V gene: TRBV3-1/TRBV3-2; J gene: TRBJ1-1; clone size: once; CDR3 protein: CASSQDGQGGTEAFF; CDR3 DNA: TGTGCCAGCAGCCAAGATGGGCAGGGAGGGACTGAAGCTTTCTTT
D gene: .; V gene: TRBV28; J gene: TRBJ2-6; clone size: .; CDR3 protein: CASSLSQGSGANVLTF; CDR3 DNA: TGTGCCAGCAGTTTATCCCAGGGGTCTGGGGCCAACGTCCTGACTTTC
D gene: .; V gene: TRBV6-5; J gene: TRBJ1-5; clone size: .; CDR3 protein: CAIQSPDRNNQPQHF; CDR3 DNA: TGTGCCATCCAGAGCCCTGACAGGAACAATCAGCCCCAGCATTTT
D gene: .; V gene: TRBV5-1; J gene: TRBJ1-1; clone size: .; CDR3 protein: CASSFAEEAFF; CDR3 DNA: TGCGCCAGCAGCTTCGCGGAGGAAGCTTTCTTT
D gene: .; V gene: TRBV29-1; J gene: TRBJ2-7; clone size: .; CDR3 protein: CSVQSGVYEQYF; CDR3 DNA: TGCAGCGTGCAAAGCGGAGTCTACGAGCAGTACTTC
D gene: .; V gene: TRBV30; J gene: TRBJ2-2; clone size: .; CDR3 protein: CAWSGVEGLSGELFF; CDR3 DNA: TGTGCCTGGAGCGGGGTGGAGGGATTGAGCGGGGAGCTGTTTTTT
D gene: TRBD2; V gene: TRBV6-6; J gene: TRBJ2-1; clone size: .; CDR3 protein: CASSLLAGGTNEQFF; CDR3 DNA: TGTGCCAGCAGTTTGCTAGCGGGAGGCACCAATGAGCAGTTCTTC
D gene: .; V gene: TRBV4-1; J gene: TRBJ2-7; clone size: .; CDR3 protein: CASSRSSNYEQYF; CDR3 DNA: TGCGCCAGCAGCCGTAGTTCGAACTACGAGCAGTACTTC
D gene: TRBD2; V gene: TRBV4-1; J gene: TRBJ2-1; clone size: .; CDR3 protein: CASSQTSGSWDEQFF; CDR3 DNA: TGCGCCAGCAGCCAGACTAGCGGGAGTTGGGATGAGCAGTTCTTC
D gene: .; V gene: TRBV4-1; J gene: TRBJ2-5; clone size: once; CDR3 protein: CASSQGVSQVGETQYF; CDR3 DNA: TGCGCCAGCAGCCAAGGGGTCTCACAGGTCGGCGAGACCCAGTACTTC
D gene: .; V gene: TRBV27; J gene: TRBJ2-7; clone size: .; CDR3 protein: CASSTPGSQGAEQYF; CDR3 DNA: TGTGCCAGCAGTACCCCCGGATCACAGGGTGCCGAGCAGTACTTC
D gene: .; V gene: TRBV6-5; J gene: TRBJ2-1; clone size: .; CDR3 protein: CASKASYYPDDEQFF; CDR3 DNA: TGTGCCAGCAAGGCCAGCTACTACCCTGACGATGAGCAGTTCTTC
D gene: TRBD2; V gene: TRBV20-1; J gene: TRBJ2-5; clone size: .; CDR3 protein: CSASGTSGRARETQYF; CDR3 DNA: TGCAGTGCTAGTGGCACTAGCGGGAGGGCCCGGGAGACCCAGTACTTC
D gene: .; V gene: TRBV2; J gene: TRBJ1-1; clone size: .; CDR3 protein: CASRPGHPNTEAFF; CDR3 DNA: TGTGCCAGCAGACCGGGACACCCGAACACTGAAGCTTTCTTT
D gene: TRBD2; V gene: TRBV12-5; J gene: TRBJ2-3; clone size: .; CDR3 protein: CASGLADKTSGRADTQYF; CDR3 DNA: TGTGCTAGTGGTTTGGCTGACAAGACTAGCGGGAGGGCTGATACGCAGTATTTT
D gene: TRBD2; V gene: TRBV5-4; J gene: TRBJ2-1; clone size: .; CDR3 protein: CASSLPLAGGNNEQFF; CDR3 DNA: TGTGCCAGCAGCTTACCACTAGCGGGAGGCAACAATGAGCAGTTCTTC
D gene: TRBD1; V gene: TRBV4-2; J gene: TRBJ2-7; clone size: .; CDR3 protein: CASSQTQSRDRDSYEQYF; CDR3 DNA: TGTGCCAGCAGCCAAACCCAAAGCCGGGACAGGGACTCCTACGAGCAGTACTTC
D gene: TRBD2; V gene: TRBV24-1; J gene: TRBJ2-1; clone size: .; CDR3 protein: CATSELAGVEQFF; CDR3 DNA: TGTGCCACCAGTGAACTAGCGGGAGTTGAGCAGTTCTTC